The 19 T cell receptor beta chains below come from one sample, sequenced in a study of blood T cell repertoires in COVID-19. Repertoires were generated with immunoSEQ multiplex PCR, while TCRdb's copy carries only in-frame clones and drops some. The table has about 210,000 clones, approximately 89% seen once; the top ten hold about 5%. The specimen sequenced was peripheral blood. These receptors were taken from a middle-aged woman with acute or convalescent COVID-19.

The V and J genes are TRBV9 and TRBJ1-3; the match to TRBD1 covers 7 bases. Germline trimming cut 3 bases from V and 8 bases from J; bases unmatched to any gene: 14. In germline, CDR1 is SGDLS, CDR2 YYNGEE. The CDR3 runs 16 residues. The CDR3 protein is CASSAGRQGIVDTIYF. The DNA for the CDR3 is TGTGCCAGCAGCGCGGGGAGACAGGGCATAGTCGACACCATATATTTT.

This rearrangement joins TRBV20-1 to TRBJ2-1, with D possibly matching TRBD2 (6 bases). Trimming removed 3 bases from V and 8 bases from J, with 8 bases in between. The germline V gene encodes CDR1 DFQATT and CDR2 SNEGSKA (reference sequence). The CDR3 runs 11 residues. The CDR3 loop reads CSASKRDEQFF. Written as DNA, the CDR3 is TGCAGTGCTAGTAAGCGGGATGAGCAGTTCTTC.

The rearrangement links TRBV6-5 to TRBJ1-2, with unresolved D. CDR3 size: 15 residues. CDR1 and CDR2 (germline): MNHEY, SVGAGI. The germline V and J ends were trimmed by 2 bases and 5 bases, with 15 bases remaining between them. The CDR3 DNA follows: TGTGCCAGCAGTTACCTCGCACGGCTAGCTTATGGCTACACCTTC. Protein product: CASSYLARLAYGYTF.

The chain carries TRBV4-2 and TRBJ1-6, with D perhaps TRBD1 (5 bases). Germline V gives CDR1 LGHNA, CDR2 YNFKEQ. The V gene lost 4 bases and the J gene lost 5 bases, with 9 bases spanning the gap. The length of the CDR3 is 14 residues. CDR3 amino acids: CASSPGQDNSPLHF. In nucleotides, the CDR3 is TGTGCCAGCAGCCCAGGGCAGGATAATTCACCCCTCCACTTT.

This sequence joins TRBV10-3 and TRBJ1-3; maybe TRBD1 (6 bases). The ends were cut back, 5 bases at V and 4 bases at J, with 12 bases in the middle. CDR1 is ENHRY, CDR2 SYGVKD, per germline. This CDR3 comprises 14 residues. CDR3 amino acids: CAISFGGSGNTIYF. The DNA for the CDR3 is TGTGCCATCAGTTTTGGGGGCTCCGGAAACACCATATATTTT.

This clone was picked up one time. The CDR3 reads CASSELTGGREKLFF. The CDR3 DNA sequence: TGTGCCAGCAGTGAACTGACAGGGGGAAGAGAAAAACTGTTTTTT. The V call is TRBV2, the J call TRBJ1-4; 9 nucleotides line up with TRBD1. Germline V gene lookup returns CDR1 SNHLY and CDR2 FYNNEI. V dropped 2 bases and J dropped 8; count of bases not matched to a gene: 6. The CDR3 is 15 residues long. Full variable domain (missing parts from reference TRBV2 and TRBJ1-4): EPEVTQTPSHQVTQMGQEVILRCVPISNHLYFYWYRQILGQKVEFLVSFYNNEISEKSEIFDDQFSVERPDGSNFTLKIRSTKLEDSAMYFCASSELTGGREKLFFGSGTQLSVL.

V is TRBV27 and J is TRBJ2-5; a possible D gene is TRBD1 (6 bases). Germline lookup yields CDR1 MNHEY and CDR2 SMNVEV (reference sequence). V was trimmed by 3 bases and J by 3 bases, leaving 17 bases between them. CDR3 size: 16 residues. The chain's CDR3 is CASSFYIGGGEETQYF. Written as DNA, the CDR3 is TGTGCCAGCAGTTTCTATATCGGTGGGGGCGAAGAGACCCAGTACTTC.

The chain employs TRBV7-9 and TRBJ1-2; TRBD1 matches 8 bases. Looked up from germline, CDR1 is SEHNR and CDR2 is FQNEAQ (reference sequence). V trimming: 2 bases; J trimming: 7 bases; junction bases outside the gene matches: 6. CDR3 length: 14 residues. CDR3 amino acids: CASSLTGGDSGYTF. The CDR3 DNA sequence: TGTGCCAGCAGCTTAACAGGGGGTGATTCTGGCTACACCTTC. The whole variable domain, remainder taken from reference TRBV7-9 and TRBJ1-2, is DTGVSQNPRHKITKRGQNVTFRCDPISEHNRLYWYRQTLGQGPEFLTYFQNEAQLEKSRLLSDRFSAERPKGSFSTLEIQRTEQGDSAMYLCASSLTGGDSGYTFGSGTRLTVV.

This chain links TRBV9 with TRBJ2-1, with TRBD2 matching over 8 bases. With 0 bases clipped from V and 5 bases from J, the junction kept 4 bases outside the gene matches. CDR1 is SGDLS, CDR2 YYNGEE, per germline. This CDR3 is 15 amino acids long. The CDR3: CASSVASGGNNEQFF. CDR3 DNA: TGTGCCAGCAGCGTAGCCAGCGGGGGTAACAATGAGCAGTTCTTC. The full variable domain, rest sourced from reference TRBV9 and TRBJ2-1, is DSGVTQTPKHLITATGQRVTLRCSPRSGDLSVYWYQQSLDQGLQFLIQYYNGEERAKGNILERFSAQQFPDLHSELNLSSLELGDSALYFCASSVASGGNNEQFFGPGTRLTVL.

The chain carries TRBV5-1 and TRBJ2-3; the D gene is possibly TRBD1 (6 bases). CDR1 and CDR2 from the germline V gene are SGHRS and YFSETQ. The CDR3 sequence is 16 residues long. The V end was cut by 0 bases, the J end by 2 bases, with 13 bases between. CDR3 sequence reads: CASSLGDRRYTDTQYF. The CDR3 DNA reads TGCGCCAGCAGCTTGGGAGACAGGCGATACACAGATACGCAGTATTTT.

This clone occurred once. The genes are TRBV15 and TRBJ1-5; D is undetermined. The CDR3 runs 13 residues. CDR1 is LNHNV, CDR2 YYDKDF, per germline (reference sequence). The V and J ends lost 0 bases and 6 bases respectively, with 6 bases between them. CDR3 nucleotides: TGTGCCACCAGCAGAGATCGGGTTCAGCCCCAGCATTTT. This gives the protein CATSRDRVQPQHF.

V usage is TRBV5-1 and J usage is TRBJ1-3, with D maybe TRBD1 (6 bases). This CDR3 region has 15 residues. Per the germline V gene, CDR1 is SGHRS and CDR2 is YFSETQ. V lost 4 bases, J lost 8 bases, and 19 bases lay in between. The CDR3 DNA sequence: TGCGCCAGCAGCCCGGGCGACAGGCGGGGGGACACCATATATTTT. This encodes CASSPGDRRGDTIYF.

This sequence joins TRBV5-1 and TRBJ1-2; 7 bases match TRBD1. The germline gives CDR1 SGHRS, CDR2 YFSETQ. The junction had 5 bases not matched to a gene; V was cut back by 0 bases and J by 6 bases. CDR3 length: 14 amino acids. DNA for the CDR3: TGCGCCAGCAGCTTGGCAGGACAGGATGATGGCTACACCTTC. As protein: CASSLAGQDDGYTF. Full variable domain (remainder filled in from reference TRBV5-1 and TRBJ1-2): KAGVTQTPRYLIKTRGQQVTLSCSPISGHRSVSWYQQTPGQGLQFLFEYFSETQRNKGNFPGRFSGRQFSNSRSEMNVSTLELGDSALYLCASSLAGQDDGYTFGSGTRLTVV.

The chain recombines TRBV5-5 with TRBJ2-3; the match to TRBD1 covers 10 bases. J was trimmed by 2 bases and V by 4 bases; bases with no gene match: 7. Germline V lookup: CDR1 SGHKS, CDR2 YYEKEE (reference sequence). The CDR3 runs 16 residues. The CDR3 loop reads CASSLGTGDNTDTQYF. The CDR3 region has the DNA TGTGCCAGCAGCCTAGGGACAGGGGATAACACAGATACGCAGTATTTT.

The CDR3 DNA follows: TGTGCCAGCAGCTCCGGGACAGGGAGAGGCTACACCTTC. Translation gives CASSSGTGRGYTF. V usage is TRBV11-2 and J usage is TRBJ1-2; 9 bases map to TRBD1. The germline CDR1 and CDR2 sequences are SGHAT and FQNNGV. The CDR3 sequence is 13 residues long. Trimming at V came to 4 bases and at J to 8 bases, leaving 5 bases not matched to a gene. Together with reference TRBV11-2 and TRBJ1-2, the CDR3 gives the full variable domain: EAGVAQSPRYKIIEKRQSVAFWCNPISGHATLYWYQQILGQGPKLLIQFQNNGVVDDSQLPKDRFSAERLKGVDSTLKIQPAKLEDSAVYLCASSSGTGRGYTFGSGTRLTVV.

On this clone: Other DNA sequences within the sample encode an identical CDR3. The V call is TRBV7-9, the J call TRBJ1-1, with D tentatively TRBD1 (5 bases). From germline, CDR1 is SEHNR and CDR2 FQNEAQ (reference sequence). V was trimmed by 3 bases and J by 4 bases, leaving 9 bases between them. The CDR3 consists of 13 residues. The CDR3 DNA follows: TGTGCCAGCAGCTTCAGGGTTGGCACTGAAGCTTTCTTT. This encodes CASSFRVGTEAFF.

V and J are TRBV5-1 and TRBJ2-5; the D gene is possibly TRBD2 (7 bases). The CDR3 is 15 residues long. V was clipped by 4 bases and J by 0 bases, with 13 bases between them. CDR1 is SGHRS, CDR2 YFSETQ, per germline. This chain's CDR3 is CASSLGGGDQETQYF. CDR3 sequence (DNA): TGCGCCAGCAGCCTGGGAGGGGGGGACCAAGAGACCCAGTACTTC.

The chain combines TRBV19 with TRBJ2-3, with 8 bases that match TRBD2. The junction had 11 bases not matched to a gene; V was cut back by 3 bases and J by 0 bases. The CDR3 contains 18 residues. Germline loops: CDR1 LNHDA, CDR2 SQIVND (reference sequence). In nucleotides, the CDR3 is TGTGCCAGTAGTATGAGGACTAGCCTCATCCTTAGCACAGATACGCAGTATTTT. This encodes CASSMRTSLILSTDTQYF.

This chain joins TRBV25-1 and TRBJ1-1, with 7 bases lining up with TRBD1. The CDR3 totals 14 residues. V lost 4 bases to trimming and J lost 2 bases; unmatched junction nucleotides: 4. Germline CDR1 is MGHDK and CDR2 is SYGVNS. CDR3 DNA sequence: TGTGCCAGCAGTGGGGGGGACAGTAACACTGAAGCTTTCTTT. It yields the protein CASSGGDSNTEAFF.